Detailed here is one TCR beta chain. It has no known antigen specificity. No much larger clone is present one base from it, and per-base qualities are unavailable. This sample was taken from a study of blood T cell repertoires in COVID-19 (dated by TCRdb to the early 2020s). Broadly, across the study: Collaborator samples came from the United States, Italy and Spain and covered acute and convalescent phases of COVID-19. The material from the prospective study consisted of cDNA or gDNA derived from T cells, B-cell-depleted T cells, or PBMCs. The dataset comprised deeply sampled blood TCRbeta repertoires from subjects exposed to, actively infected with, or recovered from COVID-19. The repertoires were released in a freely available public database intended as a resource for research on the immune response to SARS-CoV-2. The samples were drawn from the first 160 participants of the ongoing ImmuneRACE study and from 950 to 1,500 subjects provided by 6 global collaborators. A de-identified subject ID, COVID-19 status, age in years and sex were almost always included in the sample metadata. HLA class I and class II types, where available, came from metadata supplied by the sample provider rather than from assay-based typing.

Trimmed from V: 2 bases; trimmed from J: 3 bases; junction bases lacking a gene match: 4. The CDR3 runs 15 amino acids, cysteine and phenylalanine included. Left in the record is the CDR3 DNA by itself, 45 bases read in frame from the first base. Looking up the germline V gene (reference sequence) yields CDR1 SGHNT and CDR2 YYREEE. Whole blood was collected in K2EDTA tubes by collaborating institutions according to the institutions' own protocols. Collaborator samples were shipped for TCRbeta analysis as frozen whole blood, isolated PBMCs, or DNA extracted from either sample type. TCRbeta CDR3 regions were amplified from genomic DNA by means of the immunoSEQ Assay, a bias-controlled multiplex PCR. From the authors' description of their analysis: Within the assay, amplification of reference gene primers was used to estimate how many nucleated cells each sample contained. To quantify the absolute abundance of each unique TCRbeta CDR3 rearrangement, sequence reads were collapsed and filtered. For each sample, productive Simpson clonality was calculated as the square root of Simpson's diversity index across productive rearrangements. TCRdb carries this immuneACCESS record with in-frame sequences only. Its versions omit some clonotypes, under half of them owing to an unresolved V gene in the studies checked, with the rest unexplained. The DNA gave D and trimming, while V, J and clone size come from that table. Within this sample are under 350,000 clones, with around 89% of them counted one time only. The ten largest account for roughly 4.8% of the sample.

Broader findings and caveats from the paper: The amount of clinical and demographic metadata varied by source and participant and was provided uncurated.

This TCR derives from a middle-aged man with acute or convalescent COVID-19. The sequenced sample consisted of peripheral blood. This chain joins TRBV5-4 to TRBJ1-3; TRBD1 agrees with 8 junctional bases. The nucleotide sequence reads as follows: TGTGCCAGCAGCTTACCAGGACAGGGTGGAAACACCATATATTTT. Protein translation: CASSLPGQGGNTIYF.